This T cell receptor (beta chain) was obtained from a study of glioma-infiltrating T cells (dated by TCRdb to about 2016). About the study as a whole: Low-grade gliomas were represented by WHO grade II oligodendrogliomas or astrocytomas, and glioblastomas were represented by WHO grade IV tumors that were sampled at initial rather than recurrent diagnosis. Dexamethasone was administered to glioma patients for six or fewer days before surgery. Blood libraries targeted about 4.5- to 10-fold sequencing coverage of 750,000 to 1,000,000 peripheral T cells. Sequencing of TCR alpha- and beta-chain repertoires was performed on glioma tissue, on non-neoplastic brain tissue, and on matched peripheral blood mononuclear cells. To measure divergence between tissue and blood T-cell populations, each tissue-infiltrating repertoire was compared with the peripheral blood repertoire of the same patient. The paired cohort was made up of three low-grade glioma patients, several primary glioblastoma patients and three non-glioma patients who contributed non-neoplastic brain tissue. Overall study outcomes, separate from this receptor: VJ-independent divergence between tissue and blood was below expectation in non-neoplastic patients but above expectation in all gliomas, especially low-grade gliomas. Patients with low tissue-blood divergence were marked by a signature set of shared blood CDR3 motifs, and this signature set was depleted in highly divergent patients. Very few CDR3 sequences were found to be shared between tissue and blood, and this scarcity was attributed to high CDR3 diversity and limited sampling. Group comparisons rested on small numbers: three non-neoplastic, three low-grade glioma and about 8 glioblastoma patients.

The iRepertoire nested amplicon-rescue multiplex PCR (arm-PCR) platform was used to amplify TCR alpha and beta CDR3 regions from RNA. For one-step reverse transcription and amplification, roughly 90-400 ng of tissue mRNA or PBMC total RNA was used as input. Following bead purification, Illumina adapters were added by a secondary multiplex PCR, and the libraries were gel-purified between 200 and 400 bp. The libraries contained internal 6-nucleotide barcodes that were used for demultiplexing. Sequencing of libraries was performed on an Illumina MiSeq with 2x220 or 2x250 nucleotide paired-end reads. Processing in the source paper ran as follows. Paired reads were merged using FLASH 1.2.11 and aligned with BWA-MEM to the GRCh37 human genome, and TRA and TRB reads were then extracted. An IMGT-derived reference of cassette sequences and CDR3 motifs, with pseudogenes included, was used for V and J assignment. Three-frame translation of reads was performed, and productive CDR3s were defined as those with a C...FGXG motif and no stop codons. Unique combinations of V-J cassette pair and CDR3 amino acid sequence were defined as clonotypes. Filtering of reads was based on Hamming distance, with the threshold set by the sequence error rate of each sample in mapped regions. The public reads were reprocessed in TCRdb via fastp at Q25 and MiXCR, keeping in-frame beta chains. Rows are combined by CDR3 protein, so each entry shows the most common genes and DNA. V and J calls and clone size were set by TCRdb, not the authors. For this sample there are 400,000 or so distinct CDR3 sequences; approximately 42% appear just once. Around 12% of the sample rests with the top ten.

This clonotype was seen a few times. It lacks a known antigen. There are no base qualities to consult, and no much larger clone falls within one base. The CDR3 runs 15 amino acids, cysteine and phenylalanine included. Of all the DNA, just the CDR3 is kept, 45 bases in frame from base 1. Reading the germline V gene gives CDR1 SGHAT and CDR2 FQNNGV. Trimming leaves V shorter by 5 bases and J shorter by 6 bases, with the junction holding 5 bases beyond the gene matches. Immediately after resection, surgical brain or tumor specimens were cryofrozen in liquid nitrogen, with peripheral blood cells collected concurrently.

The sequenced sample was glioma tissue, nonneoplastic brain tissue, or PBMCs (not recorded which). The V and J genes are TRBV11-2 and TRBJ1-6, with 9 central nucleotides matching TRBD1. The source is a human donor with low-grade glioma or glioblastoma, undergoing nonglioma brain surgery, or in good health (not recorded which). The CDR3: CASSRLDRGNSPLHF. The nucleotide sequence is TGTGCCAGCAGCCGGCTGGACAGGGGTAATTCACCCCTCCACTTT.